These 16 T cell receptor beta chains were sequenced from one sample in a study of patients with pleural tuberculosis. TCRdb passed the reads through MiXCR, listing each CDR3 protein once. The sample has about 50,000 distinct CDR3 sequences, less than 9.5% seen once. The receptors originated from a human donor with pleural tuberculosis.

This clonotype was detected a few times. The genes are TRBV5-1 and TRBJ2-4; 15 bases are a match to TRBD2. The ends lost 3 bases at V and 4 bases at J; junction bases unmatched: 5. The CDR3 length is 17 residues. Per the germline V gene, CDR1 is SGHRS and CDR2 is YFSETQ. This CDR3 is CASSWTSGRVEKNIQYF. DNA of the CDR3: TGCGCCAGCAGCTGGACTAGCGGGAGGGTCGAGAAAAACATTCAGTACTTC.

This clonotype has ten or more counts. This chain links TRBV14 with TRBJ2-3; D assignment may be TRBD1 or TRBD2 (6 bases each). Trimming removed 3 bases from V and 5 bases from J, with 9 bases in between. This CDR3 is built from 13 residues. The germline V gene encodes CDR1 SGHDN and CDR2 FVKESK. The CDR3 DNA reads as TGTGCCAGCAGCCACAGGGGAGGAGATACGCAGTATTTT. Translating it yields CASSHRGGDTQYF.

This clonotype appeared many times. The chain is built from TRBV28 and TRBJ1-1; a weak D match, TRBD1 (5 bases). This CDR3 spans 12 amino acids. Trimming took off 6 bases at V and 5 bases at J, with 10 bases between the two ends. CDR1 MDHEN and CDR2 SYDVKM come from the germline V gene. The CDR3 DNA is TGTGCCAGCAGGCTCGGGGGGACTGAAGCTTTCTTT. Its translation: CASRLGGTEAFF.

This clonotype was seen ten or more times. The chain couples TRBV5-1 to TRBJ1-1; D is perhaps TRBD1 (6 bases). V was trimmed by 7 bases and J by 2 bases, leaving 12 bases between them. Germline assignment: CDR1 SGHRS and CDR2 YFSETQ. CDR3 length: 13 amino acids. The CDR3 protein is CASGRDINTEAFF. The CDR3 DNA reads TGCGCCAGCGGCCGGGACATTAACACTGAAGCTTTCTTT. Looking up the rest from reference TRBV5-1 and TRBJ1-1 gives the full variable domain: KAGVTQTPRYLIKTRGQQVTLSCSPISGHRSVSWYQQTPGQGLQFLFEYFSETQRNKGNFPGRFSGRQFSNSRSEMNVSTLELGDSALYLCASGRDINTEAFFGQGTRLTVV.

The chain has TRBV5-1 and TRBJ2-5, with D possibly TRBD2 on 5 matching bases. V lost 3 bases, J lost 5 bases, and 11 bases lay in between. The V gene's germline CDR1 is SGHRS and CDR2 YFSETQ. The CDR3 loop spans 13 amino acids. The chain's CDR3 is CASSWGVGETQYF. The CDR3 DNA follows: TGCGCCAGCAGCTGGGGAGTCGGTGAGACCCAGTACTTC.

The chain links TRBV12-3 or TRBV12-4 to TRBJ2-7; D might be TRBD2 (6 bases). The CDR3 loop spans 14 amino acids. Trimming cost V 5 bases and J 7 bases, with 18 bases left between them. The CDR3 DNA is TGTGCCAGCAGTCCGCCGGGAGCAAGAGGAGAGCAGTACGTC. Translated, it gives CASSPPGARGEQYV.

The table lists this clonotype with many counts. V gene TRBV28 combines with J gene TRBJ2-7; TRBD2 agrees at 7 bases. The CDR3 extends over 14 amino acids. Per germline, CDR1 MDHEN and CDR2 SYDVKM. Germline trimming cut 4 bases from V and 0 bases from J; bases unmatched to any gene: 3. The CDR3 region has the DNA TGTGCCAGCAGTTCCAGCGGGGCCTCCTACGAGCAGTACGTC. It translates to CASSSSGASYEQYV.

Worth noting for this clonotype: One end of the junction varies from germline; a read error may be responsible. V is TRBV2 and J is TRBJ2-1, with D unresolved. This CDR3 is built from 13 residues. The germline V gene has CDR1 SNHLY and CDR2 FYNNEI. The DNA of the CDR3 is TGTGCCAGCAGTGAACTTGAAGGGCATGAGCAGCTCTTC. Amino acid sequence: CASSELEGHEQLF.

This clonotype was observed at least ten times. The chain uses TRBV20-1 and TRBJ2-1, with D unresolved. The CDR3 is 13 amino acids. Germline CDR1 and CDR2: DFQATT and SNEGSKA (reference sequence). The V and J ends lost 0 bases and 9 bases respectively, with 12 bases between them. As DNA, the CDR3 is TGCAGTGCTAGAGACATTCTTACCCCTGAGCAGTTCTTC. Translating it yields CSARDILTPEQFF.

This clonotype has a count of ten or more. The V gene is TRBV14, the J gene TRBJ1-5; D ambiguous. The CDR3 covers 8 residues. Germline loops: CDR1 SGHDN, CDR2 FVKESK. The CDR3 DNA reads as TGTGCGTCACAGACCCAGCATTTT. Translating it yields CASQTQHF.

Of note for this clonotype: A much larger clone lies one base from this, so it may be a read error. The genes are TRBV10-2 and TRBJ2-3; 7 bases agree with TRBD2. Germline V gene data show CDR1 as WSHSY and CDR2 as SAAADI. The CDR3 consists of 16 residues. Unmatched junction bases numbered 11, after V lost 7 bases and J lost 1 base. The CDR3 nucleotides are TGCGCCAGCAAGGGAGAAAGCGGGACGCGCACAGATACGCAGTATTTT. Translation: CASKGESGTRTDTQYF.

This clonotype has at least ten counts. V usage is TRBV20-1 and J usage is TRBJ1-1; D remains ambiguous. This CDR3 spans 14 amino acids. Germline CDR1 and CDR2: DFQATT and SNEGSKA (reference sequence). V lost 6 bases to trimming and J lost 2 bases, with 16 bases between them. CDR3: CSAKPHSVNTEAFF. The CDR3 DNA reads TGCAGTGCCAAACCCCACTCAGTCAACACTGAAGCTTTCTTT.

This clonotype has a handful of counts. V gene TRBV11-1 combines with J gene TRBJ1-2; the D gene is possibly TRBD1 (5 bases). The CDR3 is 12 residues long. Germline V gene data show CDR1 as SGHAT and CDR2 as FQDESV (reference sequence). The V gene lost 4 bases and the J gene lost 8 bases, with 11 bases spanning the gap. The CDR3 reads CASSSGGNGYTF. CDR3 nucleotides: TGTGCCAGCAGCTCCGGGGGGAACGGCTACACCTTC.

The chain uses TRBV4-2 and TRBJ1-2; D not resolved. The germline CDR1 and CDR2 sequences are LGHNA and YNFKEQ. CDR3 length: 15 residues. Trimming left V 1 base short and J 2 bases short, with 11 bases between. The CDR3 protein is CASSQGTTGNYGYTF. The CDR3 nucleotides are TGTGCCAGCAGCCAAGGGACCACCGGGAACTATGGCTACACCTTC.

This clonotype has ten or more counts. The chain carries TRBV24-1 and TRBJ2-1; 8 positions match TRBD2. After removal of 4 bases from V and 7 bases from J, the junction contained 11 bases not matched to a gene. Looked up from germline, CDR1 is KGHDR and CDR2 is SFDVKD. This CDR3 contains 16 residues. CDR3: CATSESGTRIKNEQFF. The CDR3 DNA sequence: TGTGCCACCAGTGAATCCGGGACTAGGATTAAAAATGAGCAGTTCTTC.

This clonotype has a count of ten or more. The chain's CDR3 is CSARWNTDTQYF. CDR3 coding DNA: TGCAGTGCTAGGTGGAACACAGATACGCAGTATTTT. This rearrangement joins TRBV20-1 to TRBJ2-3; no clear D. Germline assignment: CDR1 DFQATT and CDR2 SNEGSKA (reference sequence). V was shortened by 3 bases and J by 2 bases, with 6 bases between the two germline ends. This CDR3 spans 12 amino acids.